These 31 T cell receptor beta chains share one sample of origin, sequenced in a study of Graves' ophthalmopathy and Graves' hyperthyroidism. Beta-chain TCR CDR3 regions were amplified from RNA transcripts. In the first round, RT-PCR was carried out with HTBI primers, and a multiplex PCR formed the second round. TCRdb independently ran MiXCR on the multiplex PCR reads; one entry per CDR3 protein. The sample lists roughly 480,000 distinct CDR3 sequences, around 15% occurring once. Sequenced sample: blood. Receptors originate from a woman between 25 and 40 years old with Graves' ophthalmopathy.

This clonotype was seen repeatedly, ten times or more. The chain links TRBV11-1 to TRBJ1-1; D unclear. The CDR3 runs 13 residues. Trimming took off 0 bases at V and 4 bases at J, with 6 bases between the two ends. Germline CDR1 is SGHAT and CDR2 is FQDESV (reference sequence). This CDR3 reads CASSLAVATEAFF. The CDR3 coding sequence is TGTGCCAGCAGCTTAGCAGTGGCCACTGAAGCTTTCTTT.

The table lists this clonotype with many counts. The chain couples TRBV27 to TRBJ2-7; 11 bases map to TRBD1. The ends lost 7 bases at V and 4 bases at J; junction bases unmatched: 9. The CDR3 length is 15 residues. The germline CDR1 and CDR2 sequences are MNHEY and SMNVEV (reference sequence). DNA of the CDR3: TGTGCCAGCATTACAAGGACAGGGGGCGAATACGAGCAGTACTTC. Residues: CASITRTGGEYEQYF.

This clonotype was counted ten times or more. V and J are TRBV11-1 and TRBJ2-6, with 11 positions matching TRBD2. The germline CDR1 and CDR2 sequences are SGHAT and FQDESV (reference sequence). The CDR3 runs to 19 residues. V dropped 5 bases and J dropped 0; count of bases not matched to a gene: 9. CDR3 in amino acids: CASSTRGLAGRSGANVLTF. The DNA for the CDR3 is TGTGCCAGCAGCACGAGAGGACTAGCGGGTCGCTCTGGGGCCAACGTCCTGACTTTC.

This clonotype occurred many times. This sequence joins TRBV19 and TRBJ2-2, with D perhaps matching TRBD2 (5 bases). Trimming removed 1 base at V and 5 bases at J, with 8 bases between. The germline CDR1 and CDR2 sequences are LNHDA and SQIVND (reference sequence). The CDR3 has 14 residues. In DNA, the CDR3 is TGTGCCAGTAGTATAGGGCGCGGGACCGGGGAGCTGTTTTTT. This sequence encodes CASSIGRGTGELFF.

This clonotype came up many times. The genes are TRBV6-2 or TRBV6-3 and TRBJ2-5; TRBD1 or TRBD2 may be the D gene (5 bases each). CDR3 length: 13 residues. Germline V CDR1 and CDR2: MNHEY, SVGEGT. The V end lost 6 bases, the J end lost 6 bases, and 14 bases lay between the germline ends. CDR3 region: CASSDRRGQTQYF. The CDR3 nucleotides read TGTGCCAGCAGCGATCGTAGGGGACAGACCCAGTACTTC.

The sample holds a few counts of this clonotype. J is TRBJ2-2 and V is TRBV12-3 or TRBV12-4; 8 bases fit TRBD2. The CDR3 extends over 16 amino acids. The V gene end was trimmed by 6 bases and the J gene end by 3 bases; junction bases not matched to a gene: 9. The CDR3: CASSLRRGVDTGELFF. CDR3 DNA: TGTGCCAGCAGCCTTCGGCGGGGGGTAGACACCGGGGAGCTGTTTTTT.

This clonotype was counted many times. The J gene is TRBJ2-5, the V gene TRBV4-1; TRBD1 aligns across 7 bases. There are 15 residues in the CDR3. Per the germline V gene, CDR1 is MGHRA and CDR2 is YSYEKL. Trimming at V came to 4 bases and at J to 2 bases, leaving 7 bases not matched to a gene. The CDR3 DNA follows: TGCGCCAGCAGCCGAGGGGACAGCCTACAAGAGACCCAGTACTTC. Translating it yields CASSRGDSLQETQYF.

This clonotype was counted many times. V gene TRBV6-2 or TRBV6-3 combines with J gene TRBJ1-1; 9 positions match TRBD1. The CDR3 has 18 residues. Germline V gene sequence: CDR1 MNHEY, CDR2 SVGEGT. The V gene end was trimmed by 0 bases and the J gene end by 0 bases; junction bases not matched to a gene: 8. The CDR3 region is CASSYSRDRAYMNTEAFF. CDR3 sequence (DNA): TGTGCCAGCAGTTACTCGCGGGACAGGGCCTATATGAACACTGAAGCTTTCTTT.

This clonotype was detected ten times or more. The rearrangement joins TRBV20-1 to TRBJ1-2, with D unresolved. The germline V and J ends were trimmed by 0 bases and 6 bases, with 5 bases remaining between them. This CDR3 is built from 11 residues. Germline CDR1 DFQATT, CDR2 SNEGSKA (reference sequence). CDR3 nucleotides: TGCAGTGCTAGAGAGGTAGATGGCTACACCTTC. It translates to CSAREVDGYTF.

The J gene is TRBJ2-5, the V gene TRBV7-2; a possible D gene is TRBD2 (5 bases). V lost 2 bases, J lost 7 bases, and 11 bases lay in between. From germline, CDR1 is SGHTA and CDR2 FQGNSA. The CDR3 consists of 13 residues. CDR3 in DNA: TGTGCCAGCAGCTTATATAGCGAGGGGACCCAGTACTTC. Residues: CASSLYSEGTQYF.

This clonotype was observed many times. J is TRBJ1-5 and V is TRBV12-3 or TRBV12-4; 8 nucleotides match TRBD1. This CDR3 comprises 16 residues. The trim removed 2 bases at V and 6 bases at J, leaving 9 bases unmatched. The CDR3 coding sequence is TGTGCCAGCAGTTTAACAGGGGGATTATCGGGTCAGCCCCAGCATTTT. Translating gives CASSLTGGLSGQPQHF.

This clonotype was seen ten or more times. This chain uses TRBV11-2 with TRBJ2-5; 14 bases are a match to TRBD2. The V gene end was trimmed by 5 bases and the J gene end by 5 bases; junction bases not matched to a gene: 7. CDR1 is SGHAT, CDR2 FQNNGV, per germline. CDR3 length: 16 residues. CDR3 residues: CASSVLGLAGVETQYF. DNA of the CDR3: TGTGCCAGCAGCGTCCTGGGACTAGCGGGAGTGGAGACCCAGTACTTC.

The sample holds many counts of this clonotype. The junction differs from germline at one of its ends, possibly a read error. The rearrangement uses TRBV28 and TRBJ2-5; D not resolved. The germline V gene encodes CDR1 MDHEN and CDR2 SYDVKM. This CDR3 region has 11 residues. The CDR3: CAGSSIETQYF. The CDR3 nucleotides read TGTGCCGGCAGTTCTATCGAGACCCAGTACTTC.

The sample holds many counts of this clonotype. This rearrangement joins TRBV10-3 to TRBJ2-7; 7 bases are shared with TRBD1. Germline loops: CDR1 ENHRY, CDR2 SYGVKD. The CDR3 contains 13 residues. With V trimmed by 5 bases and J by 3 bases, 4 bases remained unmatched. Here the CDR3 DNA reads TGTGCCATCAGTCGGGACAGACTCTACGAGCAGTACTTC. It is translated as CAISRDRLYEQYF.

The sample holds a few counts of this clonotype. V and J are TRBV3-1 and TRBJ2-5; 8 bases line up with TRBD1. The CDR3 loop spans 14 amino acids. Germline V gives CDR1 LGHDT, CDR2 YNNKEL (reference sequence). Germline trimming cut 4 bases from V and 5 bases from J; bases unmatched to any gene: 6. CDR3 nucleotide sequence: TGTGCCAGCAGCCGGACAGGGAGAAAGGAGACCCAGTACTTC. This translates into CASSRTGRKETQYF.

CDR3 nucleotides: TGTGCCAGCAGCCAAAGCGGGGGTAGAAACATTCAGTACTTC. Protein product: CASSQSGGRNIQYF. V usage is TRBV12-3 or TRBV12-4 and J usage is TRBJ2-4, with 8 bases matching TRBD2. The CDR3 runs to 14 residues. With V trimmed by 6 bases and J by 6 bases, 7 bases remained unmatched.

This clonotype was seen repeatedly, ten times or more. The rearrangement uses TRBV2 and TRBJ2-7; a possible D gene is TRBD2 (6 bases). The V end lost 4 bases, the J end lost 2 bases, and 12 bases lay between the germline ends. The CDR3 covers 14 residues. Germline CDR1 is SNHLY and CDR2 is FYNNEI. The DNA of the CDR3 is TGTGCCAGCAGTGGGGGACTTCGCGCCTACGAGCAGTACTTC. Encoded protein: CASSGGLRAYEQYF.

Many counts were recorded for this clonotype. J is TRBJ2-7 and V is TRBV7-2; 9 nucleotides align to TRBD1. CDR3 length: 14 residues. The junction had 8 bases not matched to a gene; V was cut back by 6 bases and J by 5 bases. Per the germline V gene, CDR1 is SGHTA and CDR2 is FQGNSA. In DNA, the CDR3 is TGTGCCAGCAGGGCAGGGACAGGGCACGACGAGCAGTACTTC. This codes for CASRAGTGHDEQYF.

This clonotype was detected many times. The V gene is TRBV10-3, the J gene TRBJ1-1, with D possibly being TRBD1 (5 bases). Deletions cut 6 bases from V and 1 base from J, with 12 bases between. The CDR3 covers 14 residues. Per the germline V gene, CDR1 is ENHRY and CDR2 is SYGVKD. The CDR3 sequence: CAISFDGGNTEAFF. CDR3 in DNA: TGTGCCATCAGCTTCGACGGGGGGAACACTGAAGCTTTCTTT.

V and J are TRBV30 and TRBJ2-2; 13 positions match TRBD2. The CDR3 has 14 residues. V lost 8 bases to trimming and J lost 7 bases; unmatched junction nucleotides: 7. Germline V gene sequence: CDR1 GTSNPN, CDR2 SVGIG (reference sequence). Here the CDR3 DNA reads TGTGCCGGCACTAGCGGGAGGGCCGGCGGGGAGCTGTTTTTT. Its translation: CAGTSGRAGGELFF.

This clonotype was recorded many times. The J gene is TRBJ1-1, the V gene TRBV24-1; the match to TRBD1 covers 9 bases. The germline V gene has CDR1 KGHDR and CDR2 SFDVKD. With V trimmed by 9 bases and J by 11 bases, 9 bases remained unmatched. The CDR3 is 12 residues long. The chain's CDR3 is CATSQGAGWAFF. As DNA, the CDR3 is TGTGCCACCTCACAGGGGGCGGGTTGGGCTTTCTTT.

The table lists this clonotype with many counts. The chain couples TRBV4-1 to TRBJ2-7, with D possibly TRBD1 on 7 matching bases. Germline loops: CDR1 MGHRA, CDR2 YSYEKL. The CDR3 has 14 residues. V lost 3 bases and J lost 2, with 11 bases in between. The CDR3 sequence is CASSQRDSTYEQYF. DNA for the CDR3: TGCGCCAGCAGCCAGCGGGACAGCACCTACGAGCAGTACTTC.

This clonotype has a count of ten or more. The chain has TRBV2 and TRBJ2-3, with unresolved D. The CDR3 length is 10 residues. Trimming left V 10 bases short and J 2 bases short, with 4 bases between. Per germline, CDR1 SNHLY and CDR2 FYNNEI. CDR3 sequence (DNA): TGTGCCACTTTCACAGATACGCAGTATTTT. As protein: CATFTDTQYF.

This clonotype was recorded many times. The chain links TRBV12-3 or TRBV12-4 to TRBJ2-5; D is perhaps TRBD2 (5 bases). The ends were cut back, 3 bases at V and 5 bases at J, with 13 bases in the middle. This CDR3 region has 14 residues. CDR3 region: CASSFAGVLETQYF. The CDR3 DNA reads TGTGCCAGCAGTTTCGCCGGGGTTCTGGAGACCCAGTACTTC.

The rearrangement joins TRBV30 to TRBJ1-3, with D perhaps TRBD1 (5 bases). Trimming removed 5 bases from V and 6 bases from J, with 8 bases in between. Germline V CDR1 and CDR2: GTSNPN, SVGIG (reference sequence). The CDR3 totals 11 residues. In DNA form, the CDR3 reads TGTGCCTGGGGGGGGGAAAACACCATATATTTT. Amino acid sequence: CAWGGENTIYF.

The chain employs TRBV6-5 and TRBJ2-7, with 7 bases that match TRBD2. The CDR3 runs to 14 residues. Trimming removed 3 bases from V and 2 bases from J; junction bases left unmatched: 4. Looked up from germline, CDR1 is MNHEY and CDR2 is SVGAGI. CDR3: CASSYRGVAYEQYF. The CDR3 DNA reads TGTGCCAGCAGTTATCGGGGGGTCGCCTACGAGCAGTACTTC.

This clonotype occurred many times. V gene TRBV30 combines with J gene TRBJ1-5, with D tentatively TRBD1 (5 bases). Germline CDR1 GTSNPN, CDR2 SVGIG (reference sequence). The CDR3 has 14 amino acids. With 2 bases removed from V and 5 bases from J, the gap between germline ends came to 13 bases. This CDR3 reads CAWSSRRGDQPQHF. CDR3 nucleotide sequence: TGTGCCTGGAGTTCCCGCCGAGGGGATCAGCCCCAGCATTTT.

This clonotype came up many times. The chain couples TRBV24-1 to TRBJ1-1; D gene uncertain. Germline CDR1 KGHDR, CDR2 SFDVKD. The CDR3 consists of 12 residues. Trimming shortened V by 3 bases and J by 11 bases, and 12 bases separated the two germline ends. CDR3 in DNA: TGTGCCACCAGTGATACATCCTCGGAGGCTTTCTTT. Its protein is CATSDTSSEAFF.

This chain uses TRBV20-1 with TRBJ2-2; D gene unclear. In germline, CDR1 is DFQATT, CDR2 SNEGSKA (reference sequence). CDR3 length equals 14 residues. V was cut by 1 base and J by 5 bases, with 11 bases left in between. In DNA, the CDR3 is TGCAGTGCTAGAGGATTTGAAGGGACCGGGGAGCTGTTTTTT. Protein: CSARGFEGTGELFF.

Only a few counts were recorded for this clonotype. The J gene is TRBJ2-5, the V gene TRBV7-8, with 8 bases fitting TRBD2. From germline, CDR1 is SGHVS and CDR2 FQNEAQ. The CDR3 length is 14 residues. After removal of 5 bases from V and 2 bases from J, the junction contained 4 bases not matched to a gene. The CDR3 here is CASSRGRLQETQYF. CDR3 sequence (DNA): TGTGCCAGCAGCCGCGGGAGGCTTCAAGAGACCCAGTACTTC. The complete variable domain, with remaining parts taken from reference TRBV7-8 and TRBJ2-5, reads GAGVSQSPRYKVAKRGQDVALRCDPISGHVSLFWYQQALGQGPEFLTYFQNEAQLDKSGLPSDRFFAERPEGSVSTLKIQRTQQEDSAVYLCASSRGRLQETQYFGPGTRLLVL.

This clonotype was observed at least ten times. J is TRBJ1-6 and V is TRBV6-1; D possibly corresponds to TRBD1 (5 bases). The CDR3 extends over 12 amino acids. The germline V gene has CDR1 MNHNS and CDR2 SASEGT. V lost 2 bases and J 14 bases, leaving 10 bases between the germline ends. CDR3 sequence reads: CASSELGRTLHF. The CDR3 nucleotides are TGTGCCAGCAGTGAATTGGGGCGAACCCTCCACTTT.